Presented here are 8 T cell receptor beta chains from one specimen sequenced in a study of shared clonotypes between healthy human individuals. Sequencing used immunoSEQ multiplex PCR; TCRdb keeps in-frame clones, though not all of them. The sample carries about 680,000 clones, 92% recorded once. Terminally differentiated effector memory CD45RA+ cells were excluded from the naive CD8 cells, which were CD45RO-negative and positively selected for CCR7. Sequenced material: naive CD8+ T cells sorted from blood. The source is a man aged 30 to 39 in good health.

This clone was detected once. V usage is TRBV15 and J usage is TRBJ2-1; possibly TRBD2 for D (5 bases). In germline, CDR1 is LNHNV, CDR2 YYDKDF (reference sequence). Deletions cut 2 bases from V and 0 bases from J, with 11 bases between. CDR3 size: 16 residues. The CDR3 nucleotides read TGTGCCACCAGCAGATTCGGGGAAAGCTCCTACAATGAGCAGTTCTTC. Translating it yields CATSRFGESSYNEQFF.

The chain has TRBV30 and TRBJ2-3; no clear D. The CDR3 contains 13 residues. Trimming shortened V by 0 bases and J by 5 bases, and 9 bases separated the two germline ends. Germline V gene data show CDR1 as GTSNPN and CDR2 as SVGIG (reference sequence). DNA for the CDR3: TGTGCCTGGAGTGTAGCCTCAGGAGATACGCAGTATTTT. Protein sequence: CAWSVASGDTQYF.

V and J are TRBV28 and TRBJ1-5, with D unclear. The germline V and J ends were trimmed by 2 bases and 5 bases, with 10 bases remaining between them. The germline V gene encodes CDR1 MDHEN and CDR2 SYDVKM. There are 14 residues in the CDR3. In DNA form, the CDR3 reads TGTGCCAGCAGTTTAACTAAAGTCCATCAGCCCCAGCATTTT. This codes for CASSLTKVHQPQHF.

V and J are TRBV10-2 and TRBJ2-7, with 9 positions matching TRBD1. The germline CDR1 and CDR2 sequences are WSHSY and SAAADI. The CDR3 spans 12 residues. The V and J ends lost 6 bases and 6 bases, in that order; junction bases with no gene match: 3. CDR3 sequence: CASSTGGGEQYF. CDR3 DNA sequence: TGCGCCAGCAGCACAGGGGGCGGCGAGCAGTACTTC.

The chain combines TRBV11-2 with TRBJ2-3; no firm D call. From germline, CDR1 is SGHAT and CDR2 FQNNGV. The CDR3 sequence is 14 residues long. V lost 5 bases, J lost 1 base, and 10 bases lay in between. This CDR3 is CASSPRPGTDTQYF. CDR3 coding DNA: TGTGCCAGCAGCCCCAGACCCGGCACAGATACGCAGTATTTT.

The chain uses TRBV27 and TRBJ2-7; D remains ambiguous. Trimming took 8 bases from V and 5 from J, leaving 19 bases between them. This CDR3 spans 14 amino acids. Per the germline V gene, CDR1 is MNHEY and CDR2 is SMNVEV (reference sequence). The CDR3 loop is CASARSNGLDEQYF. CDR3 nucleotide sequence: TGTGCCAGCGCCCGCTCAAACGGGTTAGACGAGCAGTACTTC.

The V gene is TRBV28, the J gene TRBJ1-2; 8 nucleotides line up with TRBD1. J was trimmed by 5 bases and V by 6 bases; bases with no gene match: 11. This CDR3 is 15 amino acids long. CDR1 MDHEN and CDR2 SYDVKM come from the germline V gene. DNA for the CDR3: TGTGCCAGCAGGGGGACAGGCCACAATTTATATGGCTACACCTTC. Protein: CASRGTGHNLYGYTF.

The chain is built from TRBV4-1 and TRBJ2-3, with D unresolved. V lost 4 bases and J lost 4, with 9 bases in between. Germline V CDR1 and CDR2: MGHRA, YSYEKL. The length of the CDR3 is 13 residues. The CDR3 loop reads CASSPLGSDTQYF. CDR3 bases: TGCGCCAGCAGCCCCTTAGGGTCAGATACGCAGTATTTT.